A selection of T cell receptor beta chains follows, all from one sample in a study of shared clonotypes between healthy human individuals. The protocol was immunoSEQ multiplex PCR, while the TCRdb copy is restricted to in-frame clones and leaves out a portion. The sample yields about 2.4 million clones, 90% to 95% seen once. Material: naive CD4+ T cells sorted from blood. These receptors originate from a man aged 18 to 30 in good health. The CDR3 runs from the conserved cysteine through the conserved F or W. The order of the fields is J gene, D gene, clone size, V gene, CDR3 DNA, CDR3 protein. The D gene is left open where the match is weak. Expanded clones are given a class, and other clones once, few, many or no size at all.

>TRBJ1-6|TRBD1|-|TRBV28
TGTGCCAGCAGTCCTAGGGACAGAGTTAATTCACCCCTCCACTTT
CASSPRDRVNSPLHF
>TRBJ2-7|TRBD2|-|TRBV19
TGTGCCAGTAGTCTCCGTCTAGGGGAGGGCCATTACGAGCAGTACTTC
CASSLRLGEGHYEQYF
>TRBJ1-4|TRBD1|-|TRBV5-5
TGTGCCAGCAGCTGGGACAGAAATGAAAAACTGTTTTTT
CASSWDRNEKLFF
>TRBJ2-3|-|-|TRBV11-3
TGTGCCAGCAGCTTAGATCGAAAAGATACGCAGTATTTT
CASSLDRKDTQYF
>TRBJ2-3|-|-|TRBV5-1
TGCGCCAGCAGCTTGGAAACTAAATCAGATACGCAGTATTTT
CASSLETKSDTQYF
>TRBJ1-4|-|-|TRBV18
TGTGCCAGCTCACGACGGACGGGCCGAAATGAAAAACTGTTTTTT
CASSRRTGRNEKLFF
>TRBJ2-7|-|-|TRBV11-2
TGTGCCAGCAGCCCGAGTTACTCCTACGAGCAGTACTTC
CASSPSYSYEQYF
>TRBJ2-2|-|-|TRBV28
TGTGCCAGCAGCCGGCAGGACAGAGCGAACACCGGGGAGCTGTTTTTT
CASSRQDRANTGELFF
>TRBJ2-4|TRBD1|-|TRBV5-6
TGTGCCAGCAGCTTGGACGCCAGGGGGTTAGGAAACATTCAGTACTTC
CASSLDARGLGNIQYF
>TRBJ2-5|TRBD2|-|TRBV9
TGTGCCAGCAGCCTTACTACTAGCGGGAGGGCGGGGGAGACCCAGTACTTC
CASSLTTSGRAGETQYF
>TRBJ1-1|-|-|TRBV6-5
TGTGCCAGCAGAACAACGGGCACTGAAGCTTTCTTT
CASRTTGTEAFF
>TRBJ2-3|TRBD2|-|TRBV5-1
TGCGCCAGCAGCCCGACTAGCAGCACAGATACGCAGTATTTT
CASSPTSSTDTQYF
>TRBJ2-5|-|-|TRBV7-2
TGTGCCAGCAGACGAGGAGTAGAAGAGACCCAGTACTTC
CASRRGVEETQYF
>TRBJ1-1|-|-|TRBV10-3
TGTGCCGGCGGCGGGGCCGCTGAAGCTTTCTTT
CAGGGAAEAFF
>TRBJ1-1|-|-|TRBV7-3
TGTGCCAGCAGCTTAAATGGGGGGAACACTGAAGCTTTCTTT
CASSLNGGNTEAFF
>TRBJ1-5|-|-|TRBV18
TGTGCCAGCTCGGCGGGACCCGATCAGCCCCAGCATTTT
CASSAGPDQPQHF
>TRBJ2-1|-|-|TRBV4-1
TGCGCCAGCAGCCAAGACCCAGCGGCTAGCTCCTACAATGAGCAGTTCTTC
CASSQDPAASSYNEQFF
>TRBJ2-3|TRBD1|-|TRBV6-6
TGTGCCAGCACGGACAGGGGGCGGGGCACAGATACGCAGTATTTT
CASTDRGRGTDTQYF
>TRBJ1-2|-|-|TRBV19
TGTGCCAGTAACCTTCTTGATCGGACTGGCTACACCTTC
CASNLLDRTGYTF
>TRBJ2-3|TRBD1|-|TRBV6-6
TGTGCCAGCAGCTCCGGGACAGGGATCACAGATACGCAGTATTTT
CASSSGTGITDTQYF
>TRBJ1-2|-|-|TRBV2
TGTGCCAGCATTTTTGCAGGGGCTAACTATGGCTACACCTTC
CASIFAGANYGYTF
>TRBJ1-2|TRBD1|-|TRBV6-1
TGTGCCAGCAGTGAGACCGGGACAGGGCTCTATGGCTACACCTTC
CASSETGTGLYGYTF
>TRBJ1-2|TRBD1|-|TRBV7-9
TGTGCCAGCAGCTTAGGTATAGGGGACAGTTTCTGGCCAGATGGCTACACCTTC
CASSLGIGDSFWPDGYTF
>TRBJ2-7|-|-|TRBV9
TGTGCCAGCAGCGTAGACGGCAGGGGAGTCCACGAGCAGTACTTC
CASSVDGRGVHEQYF
>TRBJ1-2|TRBD1|-|TRBV29-1
TGCAGCGTCGGAGACAGGGCGGCTGGCTACACCTTC
CSVGDRAAGYTF
>TRBJ2-7|TRBD1|once|TRBV5-1
TGCGCCAGCAGCTTGGGGCAGGGGGCAGTCTACGAGCAGTACTTC
CASSLGQGAVYEQYF
>TRBJ2-1|TRBD1|-|TRBV7-3
TGTGCCAGCAGCACTATGGACAGGGGGTCGGACAATGAGCAGTTCTTC
CASSTMDRGSDNEQFF
>TRBJ2-1|TRBD1|-|TRBV6-9
TGTGCCAGCAGTTATTCAAGTTTTATGGACAGGGGGAGGAATGAGCAGTTCTTC
CASSYSSFMDRGRNEQFF
>TRBJ1-1|-|-|TRBV5-6
TGTGCCAGCAGCTTGGGGGCTCTGAACACTGAAGCTTTCTTT
CASSLGALNTEAFF
>TRBJ1-2|TRBD1|-|TRBV5-4
TGTGCCAGCAGACTAATACAGGGGAATGGCTACACCTTC
CASRLIQGNGYTF
>TRBJ1-2|-|once|TRBV5-1
TGCGCCAGCAGCTCCCCGGGGGGGGTGAGTGGCTACACCTTC
CASSSPGGVSGYTF
>TRBJ1-5|-|-|TRBV5-3
TGTGCCAGAAGCTCCGACAGCCATAGCAATCAGCCCCAGCATTTT
CARSSDSHSNQPQHF
>TRBJ2-5|-|-|TRBV5-4
TGTGCCAGCAGCTTGATCGGTCAAGAGACCCAGTACTTC
CASSLIGQETQYF
>TRBJ1-1|-|-|TRBV10-1
TGCGCCAGCAGTGAGAGGCAGGGACCGAACACTGAAGCTTTCTTT
CASSERQGPNTEAFF
>TRBJ1-2|-|-|TRBV15
TGTGCCACCAGCAGAGATGAAGGGTACTATGGCTACACCTTC
CATSRDEGYYGYTF
>TRBJ1-1|-|-|TRBV5-5
TGTGCCAGCAGCTTGGAAGAGTTCCCGACCCATGTGAACACTGAAGCTTTCTTT
CASSLEEFPTHVNTEAFF
>TRBJ1-6|TRBD1|-|TRBV27
TGTGCCAGCAGTACGCTAACACAGGGGGCCGATTCACCCCTCCACTTT
CASSTLTQGADSPLHF
>TRBJ2-5|-|once|TRBV18
TGTGCCAGCTCACCAAACCTTTCCCAAGAGACCCAGTACTTC
CASSPNLSQETQYF
>TRBJ1-2|-|-|TRBV7-9
TGTGCCAGCAGCCAACATGAACACTATGGCTACACCTTC
CASSQHEHYGYTF
>TRBJ2-7|-|-|TRBV5-1
TGCGCCAGCAGCTTGGTATTTTCGGTCAGGGACTACGAGCAGTACTTC
CASSLVFSVRDYEQYF
>TRBJ1-1|-|-|TRBV10-1
TGCGCCAGCAGTCAGGGAATAGACACTGAAGCTTTCTTT
CASSQGIDTEAFF
>TRBJ2-3|TRBD1|-|TRBV18
TGTGCCAGCTCACCCCTCGGACAGGTAGCCGATACGCAGTATTTT
CASSPLGQVADTQYF
>TRBJ2-2|-|-|TRBV6-1
TGTGCCAGCAGCAGACAGACCGGGGAGCTGTTTTTT
CASSRQTGELFF
>TRBJ2-7|-|-|TRBV11-2
TGTGCCAGCAGCTCGGACCGAACCTACGAGCAGTACTTC
CASSSDRTYEQYF
>TRBJ2-5|TRBD1|once|TRBV7-9
TGTGCCAGCAGCTTAGGGGACAGGATGAACCAAGAGACCCAGTACTTC
CASSLGDRMNQETQYF
>TRBJ1-5|TRBD1|-|TRBV10-3
TGTGCCATCAGTCCCGGGACAGAGGGCAATCAGCCCCAGCATTTT
CAISPGTEGNQPQHF
>TRBJ2-7|-|-|TRBV18
TGTGCCAGCTCACCACAGGGGACCCTCTACGAGCAGTACTTC
CASSPQGTLYEQYF
>TRBJ2-5|-|-|TRBV7-6
TGTGCCAGCAGTCCCCTAGGTGGGGCCTTCCAAGAGACCCAGTACTTC
CASSPLGGAFQETQYF
>TRBJ1-3|-|-|TRBV30
TGTGCCTGGAGTGTAGGAGTCACCCGAGGGGTAAACACCATATATTTT
CAWSVGVTRGVNTIYF